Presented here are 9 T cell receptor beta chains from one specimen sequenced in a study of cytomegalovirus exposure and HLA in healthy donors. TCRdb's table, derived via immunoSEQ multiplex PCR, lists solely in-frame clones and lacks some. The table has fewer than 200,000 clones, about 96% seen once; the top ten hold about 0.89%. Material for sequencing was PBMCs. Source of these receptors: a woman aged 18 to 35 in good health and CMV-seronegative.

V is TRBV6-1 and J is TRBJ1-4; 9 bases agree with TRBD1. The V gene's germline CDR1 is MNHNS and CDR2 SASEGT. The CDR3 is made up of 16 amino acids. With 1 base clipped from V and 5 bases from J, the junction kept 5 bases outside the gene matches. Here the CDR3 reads CASSEESGTGNEKLFF. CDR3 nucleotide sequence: TGTGCCAGCAGTGAAGAAAGCGGGACAGGGAATGAAAAACTGTTTTTT.

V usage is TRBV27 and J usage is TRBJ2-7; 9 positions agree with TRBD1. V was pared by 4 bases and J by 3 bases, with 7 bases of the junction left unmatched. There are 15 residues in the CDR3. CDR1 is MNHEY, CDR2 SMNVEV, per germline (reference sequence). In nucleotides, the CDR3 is TGTGCCAGCAGTTCGGCCGGGACAGGGTACTACGAGCAGTACTTC. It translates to CASSSAGTGYYEQYF.

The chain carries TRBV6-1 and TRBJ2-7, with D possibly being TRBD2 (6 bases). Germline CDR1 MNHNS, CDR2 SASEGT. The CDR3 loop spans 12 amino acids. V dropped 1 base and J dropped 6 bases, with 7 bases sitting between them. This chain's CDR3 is CASSEVGSEQYF. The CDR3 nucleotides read TGTGCCAGCAGTGAAGTCGGGAGCGAGCAGTACTTC.

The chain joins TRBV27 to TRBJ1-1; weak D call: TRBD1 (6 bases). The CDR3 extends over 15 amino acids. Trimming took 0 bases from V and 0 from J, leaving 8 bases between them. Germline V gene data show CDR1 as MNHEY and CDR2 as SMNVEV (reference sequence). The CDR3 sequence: CASSLSWTVNTEAFF. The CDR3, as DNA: TGTGCCAGCAGTTTATCGTGGACAGTGAACACTGAAGCTTTCTTT.

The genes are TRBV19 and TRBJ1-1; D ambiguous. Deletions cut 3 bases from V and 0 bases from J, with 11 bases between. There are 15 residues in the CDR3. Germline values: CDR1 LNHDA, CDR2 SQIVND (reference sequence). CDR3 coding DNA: TGTGCCAGTAGTATTCCAGGCCTCATGAACACTGAAGCTTTCTTT. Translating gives CASSIPGLMNTEAFF.

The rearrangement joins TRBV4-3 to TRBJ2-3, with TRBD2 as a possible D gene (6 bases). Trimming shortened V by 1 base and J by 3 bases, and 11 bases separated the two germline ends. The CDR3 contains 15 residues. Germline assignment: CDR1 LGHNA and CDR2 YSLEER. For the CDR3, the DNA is TGCGCCAGCAGCCAAGTGGCTAGCGAAACAGATACGCAGTATTTT. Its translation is CASSQVASETDTQYF.

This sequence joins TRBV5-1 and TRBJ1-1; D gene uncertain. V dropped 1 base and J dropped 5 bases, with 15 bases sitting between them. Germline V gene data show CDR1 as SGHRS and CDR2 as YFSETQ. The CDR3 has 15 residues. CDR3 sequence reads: CASSLNDLMETEAFF. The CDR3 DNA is TGCGCCAGCAGCTTGAACGACCTCATGGAGACTGAAGCTTTCTTT.

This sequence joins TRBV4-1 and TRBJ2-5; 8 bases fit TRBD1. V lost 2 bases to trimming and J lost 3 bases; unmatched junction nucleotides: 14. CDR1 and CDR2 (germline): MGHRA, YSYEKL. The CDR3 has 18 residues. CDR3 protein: CASSQRPTGDRSKETQYF. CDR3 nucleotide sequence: TGCGCCAGCAGCCAAAGACCCACTGGGGACAGGTCAAAAGAGACCCAGTACTTC.

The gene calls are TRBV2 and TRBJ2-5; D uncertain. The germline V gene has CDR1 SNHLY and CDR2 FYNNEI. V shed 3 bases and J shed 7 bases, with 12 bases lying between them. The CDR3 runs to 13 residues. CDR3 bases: TGTGCCAGCAGTGATGGGCGCTTTTGGACCCAGTACTTC. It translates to CASSDGRFWTQYF. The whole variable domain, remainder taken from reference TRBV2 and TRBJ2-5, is EPEVTQTPSHQVTQMGQEVILRCVPISNHLYFYWYRQILGQKVEFLVSFYNNEISEKSEIFDDQFSVERPDGSNFTLKIRSTKLEDSAMYFCASSDGRFWTQYFGPGTRLLVL.